These 9 T cell receptor beta chains originate from one sample sequenced in a study of blood T cell repertoires in COVID-19. The assay was immunoSEQ multiplex PCR, and TCRdb's table has in-frame clones only and misses some. The sample records 70,000 to 90,000 clones, roughly 80% being singletons. The specimen was peripheral blood. Every receptor here comes from a human donor in a cohort sampled during active COVID-19.

The rearrangement links TRBV19 to TRBJ1-4; D not resolved. The length of the CDR3 is 14 residues. Germline V lookup: CDR1 LNHDA, CDR2 SQIVND (reference sequence). Trimming took 5 bases from V and 4 from J, leaving 11 bases between them. The CDR3 region is CASSPHSNNEKLFF. The CDR3 coding sequence is TGTGCCAGTAGTCCCCACAGTAATAATGAAAAACTGTTTTTT.

V and J are TRBV7-9 and TRBJ1-4, with 9 bases fitting TRBD1. The ends lost 5 bases at V and 5 bases at J; junction bases unmatched: 3. This CDR3 region has 14 residues. The germline CDR1 and CDR2 sequences are SEHNR and FQNEAQ (reference sequence). The CDR3 is CASSDGTGNEKLFF. The CDR3 bases are TGTGCCAGCAGCGACGGGACAGGGAATGAAAAACTGTTTTTT.

The gene calls are TRBV2 and TRBJ1-2, with a tentative D call TRBD1 (6 bases). Germline V gene lookup returns CDR1 SNHLY and CDR2 FYNNEI. The CDR3 consists of 13 residues. The germline V and J ends were trimmed by 6 bases and 3 bases, with 11 bases remaining between them. DNA of the CDR3: TGTGCCAGCAGGTACAGGGTTGACTATGGCTACACCTTC. Amino acid sequence: CASRYRVDYGYTF.

The chain joins TRBV7-9 to TRBJ1-2; D not certain. The CDR3 consists of 13 residues. The germline V and J ends were trimmed by 1 base and 7 bases, with 10 bases remaining between them. Germline CDR1 and CDR2: SEHNR and FQNEAQ (reference sequence). The CDR3 coding sequence is TGTGCCAGCAGCTTAGGAGGAGGTGCTGGCTACACCTTC. It yields the protein CASSLGGGAGYTF.

This chain links TRBV5-4 with TRBJ1-5; weak D call: TRBD1 (6 bases). From germline, CDR1 is SGHNT and CDR2 YYREEE (reference sequence). The ends were cut back, 5 bases at V and 3 bases at J, with 15 bases in the middle. The CDR3 length is 15 residues. The CDR3: CASRIGQQDNQPQHF. The CDR3 DNA is TGTGCCAGCAGGATAGGACAGCAAGACAATCAGCCCCAGCATTTT. Based on the CDR3 plus reference TRBV5-4 and TRBJ1-5, the full variable domain is ETGVTQSPTHLIKTRGQQVTLRCSSQSGHNTVSWYQQALGQGPQFIFQYYREEENGRGNFPPRFSGLQFPNYSSELNVNALELDDSALYLCASRIGQQDNQPQHFGDGTRLSIL.

V is TRBV19 and J is TRBJ2-2; 9 bases align to TRBD1. The CDR3 spans 17 residues. J lost 1 base, V lost 5 bases, and 8 bases had no gene match. Per the germline V gene, CDR1 is LNHDA and CDR2 is SQIVND (reference sequence). The CDR3 sequence: CASSANRDRENTGELFF. The CDR3 DNA follows: TGTGCCAGTAGTGCCAACCGGGACAGGGAGAACACCGGGGAGCTGTTTTTT.

The genes are TRBV6-2 or TRBV6-3 and TRBJ2-3; D is possibly TRBD1 (6 bases). The germline CDR1 and CDR2 sequences are MNHEY and SVGEGT. Trimming took off 0 bases at V and 6 bases at J, with 16 bases between the two ends. The CDR3 spans 16 residues. CDR3 region: CASSYSGRGDSDTQYF. CDR3 DNA: TGTGCCAGCAGTTACTCCGGCAGGGGCGATTCGGATACGCAGTATTTT.

The chain carries TRBV28 and TRBJ1-1, with TRBD1 identical over 7 bases. Germline lookup yields CDR1 MDHEN and CDR2 SYDVKM. V was clipped by 3 bases and J by 6 bases; unmatched bases: 13. The CDR3 covers 16 residues. This CDR3 reads CASSLAPDRKSPEAFF. The CDR3 region has the DNA TGTGCCAGCAGTTTGGCGCCGGACAGGAAAAGCCCTGAAGCTTTCTTT.

The chain links TRBV18 to TRBJ1-2; D perhaps matches TRBD1 (6 bases). V was shortened by 0 bases and J by 8 bases, with 10 bases between the two germline ends. From germline, CDR1 is KGHSH and CDR2 LQKENI. The CDR3 totals 13 residues. CDR3 residues: CASSPPTGLGYTF. The DNA of the CDR3 is TGTGCCAGCTCACCACCTACAGGGTTGGGCTACACCTTC.